Many counts were recorded for the clone carrying this T cell receptor (beta chain). The antigen is undetermined. This sample is drawn from a study of response to subunit inactivated influenza vaccine. The study, taken as a whole, reports: Seasonal influenza vaccination, on each occasion, was suggested by the authors to recruit few new T cells.

TCRdb redid the calling of the RT-PCR reads with MiXCR, one entry per CDR3 protein. Of hundreds of thousands of distinct CDR3 sequences detected, 21% appear once; the ten largest clones hold about 9.4%. Germline CDR1 reads DFQATT; CDR2 reads SNEGSKA (reference sequence). V gave up 3 bases and J gave up 10 bases; unmatched junction bases: 10. This CDR3 contains 15 residues. The specimen comprised PBMCs from blood, sampled 21 months after vaccination. The chain couples TRBV20-1 to TRBJ1-6; TRBD1 matches at 9 bases. The receptor was isolated from a man aged 50 to 69 who received an inactivated influenza vaccine. The CDR3 region has the DNA TGCAGTGCTAGTTTGTTGGACAGGGGATCATCACCCCTCCACTTT. Translation: CSASLLDRGSSPLHF.